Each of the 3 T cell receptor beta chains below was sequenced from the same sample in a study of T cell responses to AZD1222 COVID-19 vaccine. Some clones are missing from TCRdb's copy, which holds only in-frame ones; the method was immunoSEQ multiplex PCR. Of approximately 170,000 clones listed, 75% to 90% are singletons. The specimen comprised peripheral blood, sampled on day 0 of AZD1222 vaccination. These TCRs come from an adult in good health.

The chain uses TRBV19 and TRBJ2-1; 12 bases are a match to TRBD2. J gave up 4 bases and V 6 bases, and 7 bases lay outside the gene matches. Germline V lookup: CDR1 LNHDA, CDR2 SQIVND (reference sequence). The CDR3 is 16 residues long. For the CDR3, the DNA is TGTGCCAGTAGGGTCGCTAGCGGGGGGGTATACAATGAGCAGTTCTTC. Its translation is CASRVASGGVYNEQFF.

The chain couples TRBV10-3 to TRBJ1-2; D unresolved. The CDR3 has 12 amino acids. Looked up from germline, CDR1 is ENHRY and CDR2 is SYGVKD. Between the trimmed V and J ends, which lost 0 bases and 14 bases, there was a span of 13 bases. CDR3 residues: CAISESPGEPTF. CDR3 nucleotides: TGTGCCATCAGTGAGTCGCCAGGCGAACCAACCTTC.

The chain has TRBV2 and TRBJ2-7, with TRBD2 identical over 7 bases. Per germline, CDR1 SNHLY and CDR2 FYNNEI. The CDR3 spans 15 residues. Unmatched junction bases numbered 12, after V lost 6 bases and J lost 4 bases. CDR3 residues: CASRDPRDYRYEQYF. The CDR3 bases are TGTGCCAGCAGGGACCCCCGGGACTACCGATACGAGCAGTACTTC.